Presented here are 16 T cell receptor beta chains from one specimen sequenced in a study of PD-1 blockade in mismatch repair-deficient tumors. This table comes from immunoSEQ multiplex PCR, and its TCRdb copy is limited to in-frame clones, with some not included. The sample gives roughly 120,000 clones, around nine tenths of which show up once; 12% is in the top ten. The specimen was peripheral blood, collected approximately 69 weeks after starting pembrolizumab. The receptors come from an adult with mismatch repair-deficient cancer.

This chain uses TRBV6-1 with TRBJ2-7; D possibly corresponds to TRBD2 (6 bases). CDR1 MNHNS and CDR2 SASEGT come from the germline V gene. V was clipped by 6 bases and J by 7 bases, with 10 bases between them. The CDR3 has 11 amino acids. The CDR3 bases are TGTGCCAGCAGGGAGGGGATAGAGCAGTACTTC. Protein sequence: CASREGIEQYF.

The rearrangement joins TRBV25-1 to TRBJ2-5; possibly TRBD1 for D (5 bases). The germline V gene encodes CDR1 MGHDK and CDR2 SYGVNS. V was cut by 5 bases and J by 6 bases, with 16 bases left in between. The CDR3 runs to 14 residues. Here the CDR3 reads CASSKKGRRKTQYF. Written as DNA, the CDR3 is TGTGCCAGCAGTAAAAAGGGGCGTAGGAAGACCCAGTACTTC.

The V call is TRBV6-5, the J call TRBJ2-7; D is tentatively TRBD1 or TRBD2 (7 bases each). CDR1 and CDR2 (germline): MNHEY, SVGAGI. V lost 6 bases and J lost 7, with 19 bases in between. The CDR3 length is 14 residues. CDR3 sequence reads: CASSPTGTAGEQYF. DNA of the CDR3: TGTGCCAGCAGCCCGACCGGGACAGCGGGGGAGCAGTACTTC.

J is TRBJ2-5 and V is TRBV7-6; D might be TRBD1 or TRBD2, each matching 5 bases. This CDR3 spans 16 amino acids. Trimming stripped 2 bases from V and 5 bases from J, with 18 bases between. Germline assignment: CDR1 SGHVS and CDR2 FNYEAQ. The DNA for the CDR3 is TGTGCCAGCAGCTTAAGCCCCCAGTTTGAGGGGGAGACCCAGTACTTC. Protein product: CASSLSPQFEGETQYF.

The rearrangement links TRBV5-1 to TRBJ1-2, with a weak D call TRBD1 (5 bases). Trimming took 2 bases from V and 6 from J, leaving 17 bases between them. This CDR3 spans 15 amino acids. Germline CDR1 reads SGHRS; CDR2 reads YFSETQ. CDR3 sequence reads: CASSLRGRDLDGYTF. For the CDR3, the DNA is TGCGCCAGCAGCTTACGAGGCAGGGATTTGGATGGCTACACCTTC. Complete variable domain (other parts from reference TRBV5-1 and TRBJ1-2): KAGVTQTPRYLIKTRGQQVTLSCSPISGHRSVSWYQQTPGQGLQFLFEYFSETQRNKGNFPGRFSGRQFSNSRSEMNVSTLELGDSALYLCASSLRGRDLDGYTFGSGTRLTVV.

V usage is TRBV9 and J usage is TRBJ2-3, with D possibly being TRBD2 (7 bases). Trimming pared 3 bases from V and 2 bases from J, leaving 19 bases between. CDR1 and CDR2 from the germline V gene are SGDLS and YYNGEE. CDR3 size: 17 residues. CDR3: CASSAEGGGSVTDTQYF. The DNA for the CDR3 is TGTGCCAGCAGCGCCGAAGGGGGGGGCTCCGTCACAGATACGCAGTATTTT. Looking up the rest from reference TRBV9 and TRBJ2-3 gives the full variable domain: DSGVTQTPKHLITATGQRVTLRCSPRSGDLSVYWYQQSLDQGLQFLIQYYNGEERAKGNILERFSAQQFPDLHSELNLSSLELGDSALYFCASSAEGGGSVTDTQYFGPGTRLTVL.

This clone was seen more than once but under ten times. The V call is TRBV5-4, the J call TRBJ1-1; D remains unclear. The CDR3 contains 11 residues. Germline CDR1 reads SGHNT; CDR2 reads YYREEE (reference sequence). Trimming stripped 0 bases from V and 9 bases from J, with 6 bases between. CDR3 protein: CASSLGTQAFF. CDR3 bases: TGTGCCAGCAGCTTGGGCACCCAAGCTTTCTTT.

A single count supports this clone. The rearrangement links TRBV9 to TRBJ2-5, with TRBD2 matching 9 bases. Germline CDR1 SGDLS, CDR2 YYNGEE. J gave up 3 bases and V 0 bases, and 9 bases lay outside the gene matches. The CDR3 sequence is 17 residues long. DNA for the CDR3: TGTGCCAGCAGCGTAGCGGCTAGCGGGAATGGAAAAGAGACCCAGTACTTC. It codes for CASSVAASGNGKETQYF.

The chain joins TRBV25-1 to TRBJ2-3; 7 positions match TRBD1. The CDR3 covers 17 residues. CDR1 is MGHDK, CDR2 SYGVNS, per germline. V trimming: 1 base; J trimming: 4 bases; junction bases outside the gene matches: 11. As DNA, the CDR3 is TGTGCCAGCAGTGAATGGAGGTCCCCCACAGGGGCAGATACGCAGTATTTT. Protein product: CASSEWRSPTGADTQYF.

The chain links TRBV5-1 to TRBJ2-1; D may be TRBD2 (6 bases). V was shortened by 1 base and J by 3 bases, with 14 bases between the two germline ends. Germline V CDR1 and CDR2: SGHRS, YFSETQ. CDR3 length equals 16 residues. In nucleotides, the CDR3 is TGCGCCAGCAGCTTGACTAGCAGCAGGAGCTACAATGAGCAGTTCTTC. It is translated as CASSLTSSRSYNEQFF.

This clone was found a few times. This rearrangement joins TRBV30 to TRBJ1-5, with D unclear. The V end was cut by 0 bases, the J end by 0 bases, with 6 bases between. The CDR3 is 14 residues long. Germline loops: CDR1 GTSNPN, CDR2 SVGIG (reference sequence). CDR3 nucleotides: TGTGCCTGGAGTGTACTAATTAGCAATCAGCCCCAGCATTTT. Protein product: CAWSVLISNQPQHF.

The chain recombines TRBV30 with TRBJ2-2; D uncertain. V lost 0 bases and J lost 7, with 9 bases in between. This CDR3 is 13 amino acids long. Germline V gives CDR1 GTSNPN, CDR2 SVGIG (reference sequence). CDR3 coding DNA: TGTGCCTGGAGTGTATGGGGAATCGGGGAGCTGTTTTTT. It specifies CAWSVWGIGELFF. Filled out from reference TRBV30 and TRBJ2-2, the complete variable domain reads SQTIHQWPATLVQPVGSPLSLECTVEGTSNPNLYWYRQAAGRGLQLLFYSVGIGQISSEVPQNLSASRPQDRQFILSSKKLLLSDSGFYLCAWSVWGIGELFFGEGSRLTVL.

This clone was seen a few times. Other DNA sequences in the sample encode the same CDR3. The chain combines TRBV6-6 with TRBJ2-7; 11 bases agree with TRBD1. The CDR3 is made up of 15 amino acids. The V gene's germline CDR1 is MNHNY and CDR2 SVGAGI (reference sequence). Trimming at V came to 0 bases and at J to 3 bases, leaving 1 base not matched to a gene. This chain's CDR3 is CASSYSGTGGYEQYF. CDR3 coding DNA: TGTGCCAGCAGTTACTCGGGGACAGGGGGCTACGAGCAGTACTTC.

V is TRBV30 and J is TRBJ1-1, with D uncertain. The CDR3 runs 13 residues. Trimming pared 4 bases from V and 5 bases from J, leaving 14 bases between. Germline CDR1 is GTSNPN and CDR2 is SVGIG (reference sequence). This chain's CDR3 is CAWTPGQITEAFF. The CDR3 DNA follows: TGTGCCTGGACCCCGGGCCAGATTACTGAAGCTTTCTTT.

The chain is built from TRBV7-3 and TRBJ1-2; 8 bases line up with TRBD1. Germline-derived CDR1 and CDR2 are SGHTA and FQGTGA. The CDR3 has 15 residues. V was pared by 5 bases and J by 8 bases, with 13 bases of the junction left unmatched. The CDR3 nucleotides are TGTGCCAGCAGCCCCGAAGGACAGGGTACGGGGGGCTACACCTTC. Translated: CASSPEGQGTGGYTF.

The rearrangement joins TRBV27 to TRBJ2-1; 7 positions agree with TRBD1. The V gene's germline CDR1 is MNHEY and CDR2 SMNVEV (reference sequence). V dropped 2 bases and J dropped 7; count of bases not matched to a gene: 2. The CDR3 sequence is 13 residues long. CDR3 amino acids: CASSLDRANEQFF. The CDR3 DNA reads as TGTGCCAGCAGTTTAGACAGGGCAAATGAGCAGTTCTTC.